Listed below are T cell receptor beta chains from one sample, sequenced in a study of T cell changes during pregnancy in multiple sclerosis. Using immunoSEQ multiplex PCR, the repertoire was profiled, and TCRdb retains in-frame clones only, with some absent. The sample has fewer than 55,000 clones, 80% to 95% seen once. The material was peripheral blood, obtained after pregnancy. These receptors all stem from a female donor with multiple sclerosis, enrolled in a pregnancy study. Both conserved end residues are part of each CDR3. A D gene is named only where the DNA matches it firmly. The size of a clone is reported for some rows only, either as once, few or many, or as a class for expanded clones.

TGTGCCACCAGCAGACCTAATCAGCCCCAGCATTTT | CATSRPNQPQHF | TRBJ1-5 | NA | TRBV15 | NA
TGTGCCAGCAGTGAAGCAGGGGATTATAATTCACCCCTCCACTTT | CASSEAGDYNSPLHF | TRBJ1-6 | NA | TRBV6-1 | NA
TGTGCCAGCAGCGCCCTTTCTAGCAGCACAGATACGCAGTATTTT | CASSALSSSTDTQYF | TRBJ2-3 | NA | TRBV5-4 | NA
TGCGCCAGCGCGACACCTATGACTTCACCCCTCCACTTT | CASATPMTSPLHF | TRBJ1-6 | NA | TRBV10-1 | NA
TGTGCCAGCAGCCTCGTACACTCTGGAAACACCATATATTTT | CASSLVHSGNTIYF | TRBJ1-3 | NA | TRBV9 | NA
TGTGCCAGTAGTATCCCCGGACAGGCCTTGACTCAGCCCCAGCATTTT | CASSIPGQALTQPQHF | TRBJ1-5 | TRBD1 | TRBV19 | NA
TGTGCCAGCAGTCCGGCTAAGACAGGGTATACTGAAGCTTTCTTT | CASSPAKTGYTEAFF | TRBJ1-1 | TRBD1 | TRBV7-2 | NA
TGTGCCAGCAGCTTAGCGCCGTTCTTCATGCGGCGCTCCTACAATGAGCAGTTCTTC | CASSLAPFFMRRSYNEQFF | TRBJ2-1 | NA | TRBV11-2 | NA
TGTGCCAGTAGTATGGCCGTTGAAGCTTTCTTT | CASSMAVEAFF | TRBJ1-1 | NA | TRBV19 | NA
TGTGCCAGCAGAGACAGGGGAAGAGGAAACACCATATATTTT | CASRDRGRGNTIYF | TRBJ1-3 | TRBD1 | TRBV6-1 | NA
TGTGCCAGCAGCTTAAGAGGGACAGGGCCGATAGAAGCTTTCTTT | CASSLRGTGPIEAFF | TRBJ1-1 | TRBD1 | TRBV11-2 | NA
TGTGCCAGCAGGCCCCGGGACAGCCAGTTGAGTAACTATGGCTACACCTTC | CASRPRDSQLSNYGYTF | TRBJ1-2 | TRBD1 | TRBV5-6 | NA
TGTGCCAGTATCGGGACAGGGGTTCGGGTCACAGATACGCAGTATTTT | CASIGTGVRVTDTQYF | TRBJ2-3 | TRBD1 | TRBV19 | NA
TGTGCCAGCAGCGTGACGAATAGGGGGGATACGCAGTATTTT | CASSVTNRGDTQYF | TRBJ2-3 | NA | TRBV7-2 | NA
TGTGCCAGCAGCCCCGGGACAGGTGTCGGATCTTTCTTT | CASSPGTGVGSFF | TRBJ1-1 | TRBD1 | TRBV7-3 | NA
TGCGCCAGCAGCCTTAAACTAGCGGGTGGGGTCCGCCGCACAGATACGCAGTATTTT | CASSLKLAGGVRRTDTQYF | TRBJ2-3 | TRBD2 | TRBV5-1 | NA
TGCAGCGTCGCCGACAGTGCCGAGGGCTACACCTTC | CSVADSAEGYTF | TRBJ1-2 | NA | TRBV29-1 | NA
TGTGCCAGCAGCCCCACATCTCCCGGGACAGCAAACAATGAGCAGTTCTTC | CASSPTSPGTANNEQFF | TRBJ2-1 | TRBD1 | TRBV7-7 | NA
TGTGCCAGCAGCGCGGACAGGAACACTGAAGCTTTCTTT | CASSADRNTEAFF | TRBJ1-1 | NA | TRBV7-9 | NA
TGTGCTAGCAGCTTACAGGCCCACACTGAAGCTTTCTTT | CASSLQAHTEAFF | TRBJ1-1 | NA | TRBV7-7 | NA
TGTGCCAGCAGCTTGGAGGGGCCTAACTATGGCTACACCTTC | CASSLEGPNYGYTF | TRBJ1-2 | NA | TRBV5-6 | NA
TGTGCCAGCTCACCAGGACAGGGGAACACTGAAGCTTTCTTT | CASSPGQGNTEAFF | TRBJ1-1 | TRBD1 | TRBV18 | NA
TGTGCCAGCAGCTTAGGGGGACTAGCCTACGAGACCCAGTACTTC | CASSLGGLAYETQYF | TRBJ2-5 | TRBD2 | TRBV7-3 | NA
TGTGCCAGCAGCTTGGGGGGGCCCCCTCAGTATTTT | CASSLGGPPQYF | TRBJ2-3 | NA | TRBV7-9 | NA
TGTGCCAGCAGCTCCCGGGGATCGCTAGGAGTTTCTAACTATGGCTACACCTTC | CASSSRGSLGVSNYGYTF | TRBJ1-2 | NA | TRBV7-2 | NA
TGTGCCAGCAGCGTGGGACTAGCGGGGTGGGAGCAGTACTTC | CASSVGLAGWEQYF | TRBJ2-7 | TRBD2 | TRBV9 | NA
TGTGCCAGTAGTGCCTCAGGGGATCCCCTCTACGAGCAGTACTTC | CASSASGDPLYEQYF | TRBJ2-7 | NA | TRBV19 | few
TGTGCCAGCAGCTTGCGGGGGAGCAGTAACATTCAGTACTTC | CASSLRGSSNIQYF | TRBJ2-4 | TRBD2 | TRBV13 | NA
TGTGCCAGCAGCTTAGCGGCGGGGGGGCCCGGTCACGGGGAGCTGTTTTTT | CASSLAAGGPGHGELFF | TRBJ2-2 | TRBD2 | TRBV7-9 | NA
TGTGCCAGCAGTTCACAGGGATTTGAAGCTTTCTTT | CASSSQGFEAFF | TRBJ1-1 | NA | TRBV27 | few